This TCR beta chain was recovered during a study of T cell responses to AZD1222 COVID-19 vaccine. The ends were cut back, 7 bases at V and 2 bases at J, with 16 bases in the middle. Per the germline V gene, CDR1 is SQVTM and CDR2 is ANQGSEA. This CDR3 spans 14 amino acids. The protocol was immunoSEQ multiplex PCR, while the TCRdb copy is restricted to in-frame clones and leaves out a portion. The sample comprises some 97,000 clones, around 90% of which are singletons, and more than 1.5% rests with the top ten. The origin of this receptor is an adult in good health. V usage is TRBV29-1 and J usage is TRBJ2-3; a possible D gene is TRBD2 (5 bases). The source material was peripheral blood, sampled on day 0 of AZD1222 vaccination. The CDR3 is CSGRWGANTDTQYF. The CDR3 DNA is TGCAGCGGGAGATGGGGAGCGAACACAGATACGCAGTATTTT.